Detailed here is one T cell receptor beta chain. This sample stems from a study of blood T cell repertoires in COVID-19. About the research overall: The origin of the acute and convalescent COVID-19 samples was the United States, Italy and Spain. T cells, B-cell-depleted T cells, or PBMCs supplied cDNA or gDNA.

Germline CDR1 is ENHRY and CDR2 is SYGVKD. J was trimmed by 9 bases and V by 2 bases; bases with no gene match: 3. The CDR3 length is 13 residues. Repertoires were generated with immunoSEQ multiplex PCR, while TCRdb's copy carries only in-frame clones and drops some. Here the sample spans over 200,000 clones, roughly 84% being singletons. Sequencing used peripheral blood. The source of this sequence is a man in his fifties or sixties with active or convalescent COVID-19. V usage is TRBV10-3 and J usage is TRBJ1-5; 8 bases are a match to TRBD1. CDR3: CAISEDRGRPQHF. The CDR3 region has the DNA TGTGCCATCAGTGAGGACAGGGGAAGGCCCCAGCATTTT.